A single sample gave rise to the 7 T cell receptor beta chains below, sequenced in a study of CD8 T cells in Susac syndrome. Random-hexamer reverse transcription was applied to about 0.45 to 1 ug RNA. A single record per CDR3 protein comes from TCRdb applying MiXCR to the immunoSEQ multiplex PCR reads. In the table there are roughly 140,000 distinct CDR3 sequences, 90% to 97% of which are singletons. The sequenced sample consisted of CD4+ T cells from PBMCs. These receptors were taken from a human donor with Susac syndrome.

The V and J genes are TRBV7-9 and TRBJ2-6; D remains ambiguous. Germline V CDR1 and CDR2: SEHNR, FQNEAQ (reference sequence). The germline V and J ends were trimmed by 2 bases and 0 bases, with 11 bases remaining between them. This CDR3 spans 17 amino acids. CDR3 in amino acids: CASSLKVPLSGANVLTF. The CDR3 DNA reads as TGTGCCAGCAGCTTAAAGGTACCGCTCTCTGGGGCCAACGTCCTGACTTTC. The entire variable domain, with the rest obtained from reference TRBV7-9 and TRBJ2-6, is as follows: DTGVSQNPRHKITKRGQNVTFRCDPISEHNRLYWYRQTLGQGPEFLTYFQNEAQLEKSRLLSDRFSAERPKGSFSTLEIQRTEQGDSAMYLCASSLKVPLSGANVLTFGAGSRLTVL.

This chain links TRBV29-1 with TRBJ2-5, with a weak D call TRBD2 (6 bases). Looked up from germline, CDR1 is SQVTM and CDR2 is ANQGSEA. There are 14 residues in the CDR3. The ends were cut back, 7 bases at V and 1 base at J, with 16 bases in the middle. CDR3 loop: CSASLGGIQETQYF. CDR3 sequence (DNA): TGCAGCGCATCATTGGGGGGAATCCAAGAGACCCAGTACTTC.

The rearrangement joins TRBV28 to TRBJ1-1, with D tentatively TRBD1 (5 bases). V lost 4 bases and J lost 5, with 17 bases in between. The germline V gene encodes CDR1 MDHEN and CDR2 SYDVKM. The CDR3 consists of 15 residues. CDR3: CASSSPQGTRTEAFF. Written as DNA, the CDR3 is TGTGCCAGCAGTTCCCCCCAGGGTACGAGGACTGAAGCTTTCTTT.

The chain recombines TRBV20-1 with TRBJ2-5; D tentatively fits TRBD1 or TRBD2 (5 bases each). Germline assignment: CDR1 DFQATT and CDR2 SNEGSKA (reference sequence). The CDR3 length is 15 residues. Deletions cut 3 bases from V and 4 bases from J, with 18 bases between. CDR3 DNA sequence: TGCAGTGCTAGTGTCCAGGGAGCACCGGGAGAGACCCAGTACTTC. Translating gives CSASVQGAPGETQYF.

On this clonotype: The junction differs from germline at one of its ends, possibly a read error. The chain couples TRBV6-4 to TRBJ1-4; tentatively, D is TRBD1 (6 bases). CDR1 and CDR2 from the germline V gene are MRHNA and SNTAGT. The CDR3 has 10 amino acids. The CDR3 DNA reads TGTGCCAGCAGTTTCCAGGACAGTGCTTTT. It yields the protein CASSFQDSAF.

The chain couples TRBV29-1 to TRBJ2-1, with TRBD2 matching 9 bases. The V segment lost 4 bases and the J segment 7 bases; nucleotides outside the gene matches: 11. The CDR3 loop spans 15 amino acids. CDR1 is SQVTM, CDR2 ANQGSEA, per germline. CDR3 residues: CSVGVAGVSGNEQFF. The CDR3 DNA reads as TGCAGCGTTGGGGTAGCGGGAGTGTCAGGGAATGAGCAGTTCTTC.

The rearrangement joins TRBV12-3 or TRBV12-4 to TRBJ2-5; 10 bases align to TRBD2. The CDR3 totals 16 residues. The ends lost 6 bases at V and 2 bases at J; junction bases unmatched: 9. CDR3 loop: CASSPVAGGEQETQYF. The CDR3 DNA reads as TGTGCCAGCAGCCCCGTAGCGGGAGGAGAACAAGAGACCCAGTACTTC.